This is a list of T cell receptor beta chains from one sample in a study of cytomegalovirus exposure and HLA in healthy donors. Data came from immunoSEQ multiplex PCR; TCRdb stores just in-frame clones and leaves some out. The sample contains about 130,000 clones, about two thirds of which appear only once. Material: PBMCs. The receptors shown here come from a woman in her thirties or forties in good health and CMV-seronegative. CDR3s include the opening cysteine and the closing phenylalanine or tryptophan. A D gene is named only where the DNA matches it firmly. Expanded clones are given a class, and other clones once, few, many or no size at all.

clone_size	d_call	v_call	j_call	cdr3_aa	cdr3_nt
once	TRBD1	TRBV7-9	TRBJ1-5	CASSPGTGGGNQPQHF	TGTGCCAGCAGCCCCGGGACAGGGGGTGGTAATCAGCCCCAGCATTTT
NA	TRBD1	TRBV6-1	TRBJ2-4	CASSEAQGANLLAKNIQYF	TGTGCCAGCAGTGAAGCCCAGGGGGCGAACCTTCTCGCCAAAAACATTCAGTACTTC
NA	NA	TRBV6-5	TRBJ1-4	CASSYGGGEKLFF	TGTGCCAGCAGTTACGGGGGAGGTGAAAAACTGTTTTTT
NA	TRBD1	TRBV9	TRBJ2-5	CASRVPPRGRLETQYF	TGTGCCAGCAGGGTACCCCCTAGGGGGCGGCTAGAGACCCAGTACTTC
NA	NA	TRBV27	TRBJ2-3	CASSFFSTDTQYF	TGTGCCAGCAGTTTTTTTAGTACAGATACGCAGTATTTT
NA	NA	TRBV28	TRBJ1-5	CASSLAGGPGQPQHF	TGTGCCAGCAGTTTAGCGGGGGGCCCAGGTCAGCCCCAGCATTTT
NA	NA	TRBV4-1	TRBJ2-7	CASSQQGSYEQYF	TGCGCCAGCAGCCAACAGGGATCCTACGAGCAGTACTTC
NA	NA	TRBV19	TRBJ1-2	CASSFLQGGYTF	TGTGCCAGTAGTTTCCTTCAGGGAGGCTACACCTTC
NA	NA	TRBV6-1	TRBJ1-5	CASRFRAGDYQPQHF	TGTGCCAGCAGGTTTCGCGCAGGGGACTATCAACCCCAGCATTTT
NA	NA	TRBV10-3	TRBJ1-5	CAISGGGDQPQHF	TGTGCCATCAGTGGGGGGGGAGATCAGCCCCAGCATTTT
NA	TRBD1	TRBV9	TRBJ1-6	CASSKGVRQGTNSPLHF	TGTGCCAGCAGCAAAGGGGTTCGACAGGGAACTAATTCACCCCTCCACTTT
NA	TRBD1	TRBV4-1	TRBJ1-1	CASSQGTGTGNTEAFF	TGCGCCAGCAGCCAAGGTACCGGGACAGGGAACACTGAAGCTTTCTTT
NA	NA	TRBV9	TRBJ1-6	CASSVEGGSSPLHF	TGTGCCAGCAGCGTAGAAGGGGGTAGTTCCCCCCTCCACTTT
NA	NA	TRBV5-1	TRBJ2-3	CASSDTGEVGTQYF	TGCGCCAGCAGTGATACAGGGGAGGTCGGTACGCAGTATTTT
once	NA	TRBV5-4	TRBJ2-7	CASSLDRDSIYEQYF	TGTGCCAGCAGCTTGGACCGGGACTCTATCTACGAGCAGTACTTC
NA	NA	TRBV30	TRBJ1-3	CAWSVGGGNTIYF	TGTGCCTGGAGTGTTGGGGGGGGAAACACCATATATTTT
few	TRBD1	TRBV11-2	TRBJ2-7	CASSFSGGSSYEQYF	TGTGCCAGCAGCTTTTCAGGGGGAAGCTCCTACGAGCAGTACTTC
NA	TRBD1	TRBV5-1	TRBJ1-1	CASSLDGTGNTEAFF	TGCGCCAGCAGCTTGGATGGGACAGGTAACACTGAAGCTTTCTTT